A single sample gave rise to the 2 T cell receptor beta chains below, sequenced in a study of blood T cells in healthy people across ages. The authors ran a second PCR of about 6 to 11 cycles using a sample-barcoded 5' primer and a J-beta primer mix. MiXCR, applied by TCRdb to the 5' RACE reads, yields one record per CDR3 protein. The sample lists 600,000 or so distinct CDR3 sequences; over 20% were seen once. The sequencing sample was made of blood. All receptors come from a man between 65 and 85 years old in good health.

As regards this clonotype: Its ends do not fully match the called genes, so a read error is possible. The chain employs TRBV2 and TRBJ2-1, with 9 bases aligning to TRBD2. The CDR3 has 15 amino acids. Germline CDR1 is SNHLY and CDR2 is FYNNEI. The CDR3 here is CAGRPGLAQYNEQLF. Here the CDR3 DNA reads TGTGCCGGCAGACCTGGACTAGCGCAGTACAATGAGCAGCTCTTC.

The chain's CDR3 is CASSQDLASGRREQFF. DNA of the CDR3: TGTGCCAGCAGCCAAGATTTGGCTAGCGGGAGGCGTGAGCAGTTCTTC. The J gene is TRBJ2-1, the V gene TRBV3-1; 11 positions agree with TRBD2. V was pared by 0 bases and J by 9 bases, with 7 bases of the junction left unmatched. Germline V gene lookup returns CDR1 LGHDT and CDR2 YNNKEL (reference sequence). The CDR3 covers 16 residues.